Many counts were recorded for the clone carrying this TCR beta chain. As yet, its antigen is unknown. The data belong to a study of T-cell memory formation after mild COVID-19. Regarding the study as a whole: Nothing confirmed that second-wave clones peaking on day 37 were specific for SARS-CoV-2. While clones contracting from day 15 to 85 were balanced between CD4 and CD8, later expanders leaned CD4+.

The germline CDR1 and CDR2 sequences are SEHNR and FQNEAQ (reference sequence). The CDR3 extends over 16 amino acids. V was pared by 1 base and J by 4 bases, with 16 bases between. A single record per CDR3 protein comes from TCRdb applying MiXCR to the 5' RACE reads. Seen here are approximately 340,000 distinct CDR3 sequences, 10% to 15% observed once, and the top ten hold around a fifth. The sequence was collected from a man in his late teens or twenties who had mild COVID-19 (a few samples of this study predate the infection). Cell type and time point are not known. Sequencing was done on a sample of PBMCs or a T cell subset sorted from them (not recorded which). The chain uses TRBV7-9 and TRBJ1-1; D unresolved. DNA of the CDR3: TGTGCCAGCAGCTTAGAAGGGTGGTACGGCGGCACTGAAGCTTTCTTT. It codes for CASSLEGWYGGTEAFF.